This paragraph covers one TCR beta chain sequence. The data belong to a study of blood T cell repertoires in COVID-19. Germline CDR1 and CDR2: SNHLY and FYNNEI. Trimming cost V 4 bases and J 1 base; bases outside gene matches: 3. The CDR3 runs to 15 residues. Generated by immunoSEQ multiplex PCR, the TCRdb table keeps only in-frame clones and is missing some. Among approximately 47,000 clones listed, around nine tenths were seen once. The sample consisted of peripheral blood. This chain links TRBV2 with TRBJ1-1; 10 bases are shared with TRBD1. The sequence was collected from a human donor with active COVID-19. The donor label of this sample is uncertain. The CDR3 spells CASSGRTGGNTEAFF. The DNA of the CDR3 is TGTGCCAGCAGTGGGAGGACAGGGGGGAACACTGAAGCTTTCTTT.